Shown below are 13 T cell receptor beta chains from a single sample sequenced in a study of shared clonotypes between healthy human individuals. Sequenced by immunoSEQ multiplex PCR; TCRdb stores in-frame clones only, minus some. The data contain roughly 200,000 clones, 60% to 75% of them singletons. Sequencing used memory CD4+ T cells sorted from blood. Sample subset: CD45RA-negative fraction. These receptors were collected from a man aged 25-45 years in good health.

In DNA, the CDR3 is TGCGCCAGCAGCCTGACAGGGAATTGGAATACGCAGTATTTT. This encodes CASSLTGNWNTQYF. The rearrangement links TRBV5-1 to TRBJ2-3; 7 nucleotides align to TRBD1. This CDR3 is 14 amino acids long. Looked up from germline, CDR1 is SGHRS and CDR2 is YFSETQ. V was pared by 4 bases and J by 7 bases, with 9 bases of the junction left unmatched.

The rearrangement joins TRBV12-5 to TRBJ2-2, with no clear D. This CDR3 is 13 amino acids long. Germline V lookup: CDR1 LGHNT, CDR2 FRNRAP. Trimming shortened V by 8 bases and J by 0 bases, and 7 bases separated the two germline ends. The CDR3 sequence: CASRPANTGELFF. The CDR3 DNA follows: TGTGCTAGTAGACCCGCGAACACCGGGGAGCTGTTTTTT.

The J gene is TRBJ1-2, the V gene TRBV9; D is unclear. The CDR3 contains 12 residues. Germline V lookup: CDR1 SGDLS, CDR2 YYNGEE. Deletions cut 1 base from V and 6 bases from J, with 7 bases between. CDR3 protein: CASSVHRDGYTF. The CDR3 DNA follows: TGTGCCAGCAGCGTACACCGGGATGGCTACACCTTC.

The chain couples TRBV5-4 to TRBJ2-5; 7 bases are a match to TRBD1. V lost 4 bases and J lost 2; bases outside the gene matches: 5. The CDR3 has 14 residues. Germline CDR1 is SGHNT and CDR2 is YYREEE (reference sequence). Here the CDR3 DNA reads TGTGCCAGCAGCACCGGACAGGAACAAGAGACCCAGTACTTC. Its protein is CASSTGQEQETQYF. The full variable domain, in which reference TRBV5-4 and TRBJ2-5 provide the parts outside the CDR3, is ETGVTQSPTHLIKTRGQQVTLRCSSQSGHNTVSWYQQALGQGPQFIFQYYREEENGRGNFPPRFSGLQFPNYSSELNVNALELDDSALYLCASSTGQEQETQYFGPGTRLLVL.

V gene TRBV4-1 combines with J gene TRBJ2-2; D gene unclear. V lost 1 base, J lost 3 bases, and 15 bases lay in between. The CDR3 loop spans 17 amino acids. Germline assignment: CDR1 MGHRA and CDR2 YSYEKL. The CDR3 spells CASSQVNMGLDTGELFF. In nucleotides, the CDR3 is TGCGCCAGCAGCCAAGTTAATATGGGGTTGGACACCGGGGAGCTGTTTTTT.

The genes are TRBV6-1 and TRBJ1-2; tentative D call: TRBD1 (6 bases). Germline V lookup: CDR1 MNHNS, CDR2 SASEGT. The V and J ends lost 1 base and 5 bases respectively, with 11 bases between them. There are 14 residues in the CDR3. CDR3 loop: CASSEGTAMYGYTF. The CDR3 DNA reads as TGTGCCAGCAGTGAAGGGACAGCAATGTATGGCTACACCTTC.

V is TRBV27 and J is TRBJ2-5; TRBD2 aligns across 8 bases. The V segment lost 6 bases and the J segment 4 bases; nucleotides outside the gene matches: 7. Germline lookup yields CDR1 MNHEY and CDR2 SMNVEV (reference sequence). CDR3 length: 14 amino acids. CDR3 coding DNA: TGTGCCAGCAGCCCTAACGGGAGGGCAGAGACCCAGTACTTC. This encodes CASSPNGRAETQYF.

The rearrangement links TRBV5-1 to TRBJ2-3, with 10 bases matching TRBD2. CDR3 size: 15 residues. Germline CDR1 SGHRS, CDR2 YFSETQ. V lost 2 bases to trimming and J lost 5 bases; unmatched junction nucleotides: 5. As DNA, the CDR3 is TGCGCCAGCAGCTTAGGACTAGCGGCTGGAGATACGCAGTATTTT. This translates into CASSLGLAAGDTQYF.

As DNA, the CDR3 is TGCGCCAGCAGCTTGGAGGGGATCTCTGGAAACACCATATATTTT. Protein sequence: CASSLEGISGNTIYF. The chain uses TRBV5-1 and TRBJ1-3; weak D call: TRBD1 (5 bases). The germline V and J ends were trimmed by 0 bases and 0 bases, with 7 bases remaining between them. Germline CDR1 is SGHRS and CDR2 is YFSETQ. CDR3 length equals 15 residues.

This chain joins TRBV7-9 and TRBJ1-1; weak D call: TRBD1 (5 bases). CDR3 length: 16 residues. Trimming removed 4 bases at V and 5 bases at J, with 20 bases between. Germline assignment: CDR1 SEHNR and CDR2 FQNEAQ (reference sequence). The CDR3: CASSSRIAAGITEAFF. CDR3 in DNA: TGTGCCAGCAGCTCGCGTATAGCTGCAGGGATAACTGAAGCTTTCTTT.

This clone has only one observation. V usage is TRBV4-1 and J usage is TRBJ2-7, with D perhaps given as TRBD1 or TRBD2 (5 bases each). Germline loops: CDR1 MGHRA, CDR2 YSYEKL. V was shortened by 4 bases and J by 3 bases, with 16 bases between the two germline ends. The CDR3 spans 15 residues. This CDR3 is CASSLHLVGDYEQYF. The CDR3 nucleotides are TGCGCCAGCAGCCTCCACCTGGTGGGGGACTACGAGCAGTACTTC.

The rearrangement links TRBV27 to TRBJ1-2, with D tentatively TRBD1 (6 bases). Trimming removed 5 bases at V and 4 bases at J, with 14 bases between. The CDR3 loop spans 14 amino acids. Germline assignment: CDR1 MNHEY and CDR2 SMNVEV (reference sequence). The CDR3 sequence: CASSQGTRVYGYTF. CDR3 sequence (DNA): TGTGCCAGCAGTCAAGGGACAAGGGTCTATGGCTACACCTTC.

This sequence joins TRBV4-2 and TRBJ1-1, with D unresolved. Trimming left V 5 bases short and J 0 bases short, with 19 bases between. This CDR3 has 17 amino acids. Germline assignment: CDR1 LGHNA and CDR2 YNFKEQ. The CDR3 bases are TGTGCCAGCAGCAGACGCCTACAAACATCTTTGAACACTGAAGCTTTCTTT. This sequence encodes CASSRRLQTSLNTEAFF.